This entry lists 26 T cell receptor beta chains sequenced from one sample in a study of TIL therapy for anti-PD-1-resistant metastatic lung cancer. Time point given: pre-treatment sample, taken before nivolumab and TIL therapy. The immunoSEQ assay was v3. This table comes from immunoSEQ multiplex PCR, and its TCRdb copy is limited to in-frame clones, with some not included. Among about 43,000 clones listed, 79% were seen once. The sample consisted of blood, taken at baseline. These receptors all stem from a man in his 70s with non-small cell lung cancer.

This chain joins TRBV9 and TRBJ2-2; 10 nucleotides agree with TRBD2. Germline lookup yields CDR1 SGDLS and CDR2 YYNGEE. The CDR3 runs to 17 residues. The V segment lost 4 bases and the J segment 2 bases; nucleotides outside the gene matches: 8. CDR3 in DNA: TGTGCCAGCAGCCCGCACTCTAGCGGGAGTAACACCGGGGAGCTGTTTTTT. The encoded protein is CASSPHSSGSNTGELFF. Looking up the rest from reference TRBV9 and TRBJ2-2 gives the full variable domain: DSGVTQTPKHLITATGQRVTLRCSPRSGDLSVYWYQQSLDQGLQFLIQYYNGEERAKGNILERFSAQQFPDLHSELNLSSLELGDSALYFCASSPHSSGSNTGELFFGEGSRLTVL.

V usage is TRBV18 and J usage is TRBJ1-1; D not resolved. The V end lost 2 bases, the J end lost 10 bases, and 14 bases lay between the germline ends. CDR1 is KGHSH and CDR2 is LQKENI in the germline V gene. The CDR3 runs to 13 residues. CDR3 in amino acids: CASSPGPTAAAFF. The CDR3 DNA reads TGTGCCAGCTCACCAGGGCCTACTGCAGCAGCTTTCTTT.

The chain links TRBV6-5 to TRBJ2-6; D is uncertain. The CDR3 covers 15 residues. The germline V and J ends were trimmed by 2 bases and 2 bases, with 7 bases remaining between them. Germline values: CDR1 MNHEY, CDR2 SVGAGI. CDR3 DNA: TGTGCCAGCAGTTACGGGGTAACTGGGGCCAACGTCCTGACTTTC. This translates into CASSYGVTGANVLTF.

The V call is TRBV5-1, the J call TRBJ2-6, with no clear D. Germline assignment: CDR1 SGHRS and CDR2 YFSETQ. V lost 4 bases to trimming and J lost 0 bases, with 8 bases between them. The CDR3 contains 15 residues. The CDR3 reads CASSRRPSGANVLTF. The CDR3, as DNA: TGCGCCAGCAGCCGTCGCCCCTCTGGGGCCAACGTCCTGACTTTC.

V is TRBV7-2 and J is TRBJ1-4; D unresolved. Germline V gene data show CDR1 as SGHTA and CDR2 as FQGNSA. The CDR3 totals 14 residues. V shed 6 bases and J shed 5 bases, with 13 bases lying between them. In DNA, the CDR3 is TGTGCCAGCAGTCGGACTGAGAGCAATGAAAAACTGTTTTTT. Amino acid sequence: CASSRTESNEKLFF.

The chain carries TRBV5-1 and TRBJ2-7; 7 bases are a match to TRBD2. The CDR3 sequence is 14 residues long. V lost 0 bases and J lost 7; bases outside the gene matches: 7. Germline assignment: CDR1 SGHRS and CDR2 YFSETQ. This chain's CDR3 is CASSLGVASGEQYF. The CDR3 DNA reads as TGCGCCAGCAGCTTGGGGGTCGCTAGCGGTGAGCAGTACTTC.

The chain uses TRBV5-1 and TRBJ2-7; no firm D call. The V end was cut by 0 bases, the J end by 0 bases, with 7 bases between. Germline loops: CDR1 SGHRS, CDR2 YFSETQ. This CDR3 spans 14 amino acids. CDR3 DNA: TGCGCCAGCAGCTTGGATCCCAGCTCCTACGAGCAGTACTTC. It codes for CASSLDPSSYEQYF.

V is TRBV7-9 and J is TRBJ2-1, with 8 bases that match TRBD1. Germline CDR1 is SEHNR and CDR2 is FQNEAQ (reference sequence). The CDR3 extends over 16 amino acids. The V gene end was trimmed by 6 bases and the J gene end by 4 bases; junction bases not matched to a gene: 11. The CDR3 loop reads CASRSSETGVYNEQFF. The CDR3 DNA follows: TGTGCCAGCAGATCCTCCGAGACAGGGGTTTACAATGAGCAGTTCTTC.

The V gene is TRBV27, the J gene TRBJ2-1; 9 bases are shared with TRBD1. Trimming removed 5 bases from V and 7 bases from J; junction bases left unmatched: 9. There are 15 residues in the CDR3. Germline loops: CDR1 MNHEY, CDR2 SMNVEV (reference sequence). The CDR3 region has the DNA TGTGCCAGCAGTCGCACAGGGGGCGTAAGGAATGAGCAGTTCTTC. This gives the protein CASSRTGGVRNEQFF.

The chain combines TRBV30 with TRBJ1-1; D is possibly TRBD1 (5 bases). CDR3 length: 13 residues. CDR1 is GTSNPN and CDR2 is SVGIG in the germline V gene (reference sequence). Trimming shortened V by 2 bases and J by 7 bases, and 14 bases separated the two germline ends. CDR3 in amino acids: CAWSILRQFEAFF. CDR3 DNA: TGTGCCTGGAGTATACTCCGACAGTTTGAAGCTTTCTTT.

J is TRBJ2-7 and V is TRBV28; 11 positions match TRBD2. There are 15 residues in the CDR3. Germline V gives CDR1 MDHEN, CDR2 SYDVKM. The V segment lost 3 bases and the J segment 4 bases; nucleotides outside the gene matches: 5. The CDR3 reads CASSFGVAGGYEQYF. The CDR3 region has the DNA TGTGCCAGCAGTTTCGGAGTAGCGGGAGGGTACGAGCAGTACTTC.

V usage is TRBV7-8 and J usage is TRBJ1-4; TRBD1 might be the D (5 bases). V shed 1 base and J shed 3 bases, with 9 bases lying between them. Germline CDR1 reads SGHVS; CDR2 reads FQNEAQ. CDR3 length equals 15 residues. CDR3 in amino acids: CASSLDKGPNEKLFF. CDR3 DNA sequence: TGTGCCAGCAGCTTAGATAAGGGGCCTAATGAAAAACTGTTTTTT.

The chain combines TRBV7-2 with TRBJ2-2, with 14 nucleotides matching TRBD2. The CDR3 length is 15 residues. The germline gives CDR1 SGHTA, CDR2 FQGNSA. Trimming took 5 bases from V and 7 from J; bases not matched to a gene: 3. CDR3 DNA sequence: TGTGCCAGCAGCGGACTAGCGGGAGGAAACGGGGAGCTGTTTTTT. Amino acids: CASSGLAGGNGELFF. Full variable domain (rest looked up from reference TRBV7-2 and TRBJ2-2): GAGVSQSPSNKVTEKGKDVELRCDPISGHTALYWYRQSLGQGLEFLIYFQGNSAPDKSGLPSDRFSAERTGGSVSTLTIQRTQQEDSAVYLCASSGLAGGNGELFFGEGSRLTVL.

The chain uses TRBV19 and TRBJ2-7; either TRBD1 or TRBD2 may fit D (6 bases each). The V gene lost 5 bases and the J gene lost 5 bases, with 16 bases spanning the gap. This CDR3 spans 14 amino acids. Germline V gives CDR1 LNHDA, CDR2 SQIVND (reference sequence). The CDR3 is CASSLNLGGNEQYF. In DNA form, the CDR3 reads TGTGCCAGTAGTTTAAATCTCGGGGGCAACGAGCAGTACTTC.

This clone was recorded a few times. CDR3 in DNA: TGTGCCAGCAGCAGACTAGCGGGAGGGCTATCCTACAATGAGCAGTTCTTC. This translates into CASSRLAGGLSYNEQFF. The chain recombines TRBV5-6 with TRBJ2-1; 14 bases map to TRBD2. The CDR3 is 17 residues long. Germline CDR1 and CDR2: SGHDT and YYEEEE. The V gene end was trimmed by 4 bases and the J gene end by 1 base; junction bases not matched to a gene: 4.

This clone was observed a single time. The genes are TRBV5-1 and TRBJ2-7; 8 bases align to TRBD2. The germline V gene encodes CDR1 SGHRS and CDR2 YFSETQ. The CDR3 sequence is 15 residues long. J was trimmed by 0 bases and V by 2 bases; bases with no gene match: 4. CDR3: CASSFSGTSSYEQYF. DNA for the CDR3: TGCGCCAGCAGCTTTAGCGGGACCAGCTCCTACGAGCAGTACTTC. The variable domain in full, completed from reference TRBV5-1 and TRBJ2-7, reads KAGVTQTPRYLIKTRGQQVTLSCSPISGHRSVSWYQQTPGQGLQFLFEYFSETQRNKGNFPGRFSGRQFSNSRSEMNVSTLELGDSALYLCASSFSGTSSYEQYFGPGTRLTVT.

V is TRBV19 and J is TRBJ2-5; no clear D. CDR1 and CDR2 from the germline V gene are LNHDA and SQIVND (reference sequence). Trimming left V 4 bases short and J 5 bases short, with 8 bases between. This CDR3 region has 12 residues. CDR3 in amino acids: CASSRPSETQYF. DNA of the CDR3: TGTGCCAGTAGTAGGCCGAGCGAGACCCAGTACTTC.

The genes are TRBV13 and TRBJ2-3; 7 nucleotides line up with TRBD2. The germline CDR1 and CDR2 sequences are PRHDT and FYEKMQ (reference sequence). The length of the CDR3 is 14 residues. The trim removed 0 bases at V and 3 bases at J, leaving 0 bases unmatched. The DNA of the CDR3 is TGTGCCAGCAGCTTAGGGCGGGGGACAGATACGCAGTATTTT. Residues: CASSLGRGTDTQYF.

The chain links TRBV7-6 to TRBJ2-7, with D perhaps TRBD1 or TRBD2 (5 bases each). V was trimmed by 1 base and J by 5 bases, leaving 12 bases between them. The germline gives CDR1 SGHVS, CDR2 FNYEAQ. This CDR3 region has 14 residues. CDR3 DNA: TGTGCCAGCAGCTTAGTCGGGGCAGAGAACGAGCAGTACTTC. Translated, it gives CASSLVGAENEQYF.

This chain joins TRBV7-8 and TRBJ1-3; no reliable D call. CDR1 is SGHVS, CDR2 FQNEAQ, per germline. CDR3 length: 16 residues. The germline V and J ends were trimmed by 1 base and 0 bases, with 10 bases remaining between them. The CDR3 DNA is TGTGCCAGCAGCTTAGATCCAGTCAGCTCTGGAAACACCATATATTTT. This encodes CASSLDPVSSGNTIYF.

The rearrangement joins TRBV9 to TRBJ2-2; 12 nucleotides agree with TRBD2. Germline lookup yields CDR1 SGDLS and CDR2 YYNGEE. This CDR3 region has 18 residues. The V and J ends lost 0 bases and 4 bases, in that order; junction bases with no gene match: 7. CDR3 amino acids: CASSVGLAGGPVTGELFF. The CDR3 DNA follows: TGTGCCAGCAGCGTAGGCCTAGCGGGAGGGCCAGTCACCGGGGAGCTGTTTTTT.

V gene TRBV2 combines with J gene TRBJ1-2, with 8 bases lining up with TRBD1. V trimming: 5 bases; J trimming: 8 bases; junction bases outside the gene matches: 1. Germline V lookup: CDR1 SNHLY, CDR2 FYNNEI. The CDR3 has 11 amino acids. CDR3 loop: CASSPGGGYTF. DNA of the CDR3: TGTGCCAGCAGTCCAGGGGGCGGCTACACCTTC.

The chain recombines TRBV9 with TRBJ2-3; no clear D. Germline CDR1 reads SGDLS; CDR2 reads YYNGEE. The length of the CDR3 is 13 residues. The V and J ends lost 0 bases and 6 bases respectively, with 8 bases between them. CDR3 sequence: CASSVELGDTQYF. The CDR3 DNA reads TGTGCCAGCAGCGTAGAGCTTGGGGATACGCAGTATTTT.

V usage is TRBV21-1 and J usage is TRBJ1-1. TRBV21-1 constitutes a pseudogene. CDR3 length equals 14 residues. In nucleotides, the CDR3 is TGTGCCAGCAGGGTTTTATTCGGGAGCACTGAAGCTTTCTTT. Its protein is CASRVLFGSTEAFF.

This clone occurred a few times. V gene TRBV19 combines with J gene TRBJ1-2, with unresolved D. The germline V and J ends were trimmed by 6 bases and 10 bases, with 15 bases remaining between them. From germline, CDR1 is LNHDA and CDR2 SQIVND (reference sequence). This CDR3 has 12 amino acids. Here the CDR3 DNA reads TGTGCCAGTAGCCCTCTCCAGTCCGACTACACCTTC. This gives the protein CASSPLQSDYTF.

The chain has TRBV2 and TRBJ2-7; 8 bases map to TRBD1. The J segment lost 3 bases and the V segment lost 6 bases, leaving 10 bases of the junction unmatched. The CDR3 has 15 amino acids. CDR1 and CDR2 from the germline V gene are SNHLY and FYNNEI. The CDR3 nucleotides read TGTGCCAGCAGCGACCCAGGGACAGGCTTCTACGAGCAGTACTTC. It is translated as CASSDPGTGFYEQYF.